One sample yielded the 3 T cell receptor beta chains listed below, sequenced in a study of beta chain features in type 1 diabetes. The isolated RNA, all of it, was reverse transcribed, so expressed TCRB transcripts were what got sequenced. TCRdb keeps only in-frame clones here, not all; method: immunoSEQ multiplex PCR. The sample shows about 340,000 clones, around 9.7% of them seen only once. Their recognized antigens are unknown. Study outcomes and limitations: Moderately but significantly shorter TCRB CDR3s were found in Type 1 diabetes patients in all four CD4+ subsets.

The sequenced material came from central memory CD4+ T cells from blood. These receptors were taken from a man aged 30 to 39 with type 1 diabetes.

This sequence joins TRBV10-3 and TRBJ1-1; TRBD1 might be the D (6 bases). The V and J ends lost 6 bases and 5 bases respectively, with 16 bases between them. This CDR3 contains 14 residues. CDR1 and CDR2 from the germline V gene are ENHRY and SYGVKD. CDR3 loop: CAISPGRGGTEAFF. The CDR3 nucleotides are TGTGCCATCAGCCCGGGCAGGGGAGGGACTGAAGCTTTCTTT.

This chain links TRBV4-1 with TRBJ2-7; 8 bases align to TRBD1. After removal of 4 bases from V and 2 bases from J, the junction contained 13 bases not matched to a gene. There are 17 residues in the CDR3. Germline-derived CDR1 and CDR2 are MGHRA and YSYEKL. CDR3 residues: CASSPPTGQGVTYEQYF. In DNA form, the CDR3 reads TGCGCCAGCAGCCCCCCCACCGGACAGGGAGTCACCTACGAGCAGTACTTC.

This rearrangement joins TRBV11-2 to TRBJ2-1; possible D gene TRBD1, 6 bases. The CDR3 loop spans 14 amino acids. Germline values: CDR1 SGHAT, CDR2 FQNNGV. V was trimmed by 2 bases and J by 3 bases, leaving 8 bases between them. CDR3 coding DNA: TGTGCCAGCAGCTTACGAGGGGGCTACAATGAGCAGTTCTTC. This translates into CASSLRGGYNEQFF.